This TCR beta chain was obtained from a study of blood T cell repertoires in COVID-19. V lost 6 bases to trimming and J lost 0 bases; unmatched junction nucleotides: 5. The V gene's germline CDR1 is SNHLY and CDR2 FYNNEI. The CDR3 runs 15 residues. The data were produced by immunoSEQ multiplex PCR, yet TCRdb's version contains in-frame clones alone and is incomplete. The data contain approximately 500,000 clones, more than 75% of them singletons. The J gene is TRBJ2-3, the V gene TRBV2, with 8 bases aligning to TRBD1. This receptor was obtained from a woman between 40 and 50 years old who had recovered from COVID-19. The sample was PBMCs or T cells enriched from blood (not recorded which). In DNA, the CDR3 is TGTGCCAGCAGCCCGGACAGGGCAAGCACAGATACGCAGTATTTT. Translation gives CASSPDRASTDTQYF.